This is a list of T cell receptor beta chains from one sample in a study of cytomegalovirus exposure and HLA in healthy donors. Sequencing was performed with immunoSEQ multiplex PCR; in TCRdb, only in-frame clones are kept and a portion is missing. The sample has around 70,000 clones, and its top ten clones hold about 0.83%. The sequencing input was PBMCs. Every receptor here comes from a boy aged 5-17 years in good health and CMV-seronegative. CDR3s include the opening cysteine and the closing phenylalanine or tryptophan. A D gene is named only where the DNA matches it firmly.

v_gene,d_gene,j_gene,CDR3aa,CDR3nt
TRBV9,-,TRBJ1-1,CASSLTGMNTEAFF,TGTGCCAGCAGTCTGACAGGTATGAACACTGAAGCTTTCTTT
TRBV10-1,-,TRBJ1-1,CASSGNSGGTEAFF,TGCGCCAGCAGTGGTAACAGCGGAGGCACTGAAGCTTTCTTT
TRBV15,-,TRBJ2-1,CATSRKLEGDNEQFF,TGTGCCACCAGCAGAAAACTAGAGGGGGACAATGAGCAGTTCTTC
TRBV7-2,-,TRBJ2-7,CASTWGGVSEQYF,TGTGCCAGCACCTGGGGGGGCGTCTCCGAGCAGTACTTC
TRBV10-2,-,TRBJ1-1,CASIAGMNTEAFF,TGCGCCAGCATAGCCGGTATGAACACTGAAGCTTTCTTT
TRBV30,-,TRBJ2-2,CAWSPGGPRDTGELFF,TGTGCCTGGAGCCCCGGGGGTCCACGCGACACCGGGGAGCTGTTTTTT
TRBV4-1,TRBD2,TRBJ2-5,CASSPWTSGDQETQYF,TGCGCCAGCAGCCCCTGGACTAGCGGAGATCAAGAGACCCAGTACTTC
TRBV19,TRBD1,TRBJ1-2,CASSTPTGGYGYTF,TGTGCCAGTAGTACGCCGACAGGGGGGTATGGCTACACCTTC
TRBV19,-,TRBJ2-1,CASSAGRSPPYEQFF,TGTGCCAGTAGTGCGGGACGGAGCCCCCCATATGAGCAGTTCTTC
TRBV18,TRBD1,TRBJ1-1,CASSPVTRGQGNTEAFF,TGTGCCAGCTCACCGGTTACGAGGGGACAGGGGAACACTGAAGCTTTCTTT
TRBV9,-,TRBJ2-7,CASSVQGTSYEQYF,TGTGCCAGCAGCGTACAGGGAACCTCCTACGAGCAGTACTTC
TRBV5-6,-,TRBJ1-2,CASRFRFSYGYTF,TGTGCCAGCAGATTCAGGTTCTCCTATGGCTACACCTTC
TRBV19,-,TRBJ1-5,CASMMRRSLNQPQHF,TGTGCCAGTATGATGAGGCGCAGCTTAAATCAGCCCCAGCATTTT
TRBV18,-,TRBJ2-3,CASSRPGDTQYF,TGTGCCAGCTCGCGCCCAGGGGATACGCAGTATTTT
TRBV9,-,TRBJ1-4,CASSVAGGGNEKLFF,TGTGCCAGCAGCGTAGCTGGGGGAGGGAATGAAAAACTGTTTTTT
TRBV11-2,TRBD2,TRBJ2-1,CASSLERGSYNEQFF,TGTGCCAGCAGCTTAGAGCGGGGGTCCTACAATGAGCAGTTCTTC
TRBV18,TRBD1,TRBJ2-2,CASSPPGRGRDTGELFF,TGTGCCAGCTCACCACCTGGTAGGGGGCGCGACACCGGGGAGCTGTTTTTT
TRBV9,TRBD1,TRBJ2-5,CASSEMTGNQEETQYF,TGTGCCAGCAGCGAAATGACAGGGAACCAGGAAGAGACCCAGTACTTC
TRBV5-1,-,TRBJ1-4,CASSLAQGLGEKLFF,TGCGCCAGCAGCTTGGCGCAGGGGCTGGGTGAAAAACTGTTTTTT
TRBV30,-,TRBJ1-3,CAWSGGKGSGNTIYF,TGTGCCTGGAGTGGGGGCAAAGGTTCTGGAAACACCATATATTTT
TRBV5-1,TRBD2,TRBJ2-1,CASSLTAAGGSRDEQFF,TGCGCCAGCAGCTTGACCGCGGCGGGAGGGAGTAGAGATGAGCAGTTCTTC
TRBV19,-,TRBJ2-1,CASSISVRVSEQFF,TGTGCCAGTAGTATCAGCGTTCGGGTTTCTGAGCAGTTCTTC
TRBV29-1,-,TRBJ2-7,CSVYGEPYSYEQYF,TGCAGCGTTTATGGAGAACCATACTCCTACGAGCAGTACTTC
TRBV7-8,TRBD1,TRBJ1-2,CASSPRDRPYYGYTF,TGTGCCAGCAGCCCCCGGGACAGACCTTACTATGGCTACACCTTC
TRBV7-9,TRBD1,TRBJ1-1,CASSSHPDRGEGIIAFF,TGTGCCAGCAGCTCCCACCCGGACAGGGGTGAAGGGATCATAGCTTTCTTT
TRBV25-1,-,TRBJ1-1,CASSELGRAEAFF,TGTGCCAGCAGTGAATTGGGCAGGGCTGAAGCTTTCTTT
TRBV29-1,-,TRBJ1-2,CSVGGVGDGYTF,TGCAGCGTTGGGGGGGTAGGTGATGGCTACACCTTC
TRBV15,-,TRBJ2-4,CASGGLSANKNIQYF,TGTGCCTCCGGGGGACTGTCGGCAAACAAAAACATTCAGTACTTC
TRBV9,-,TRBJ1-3,CASSDQWSNRPIYF,TGTGCCAGCAGCGACCAGTGGTCTAACAGGCCGATATATTTT
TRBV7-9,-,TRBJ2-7,CASSSLEEQYF,TGTGCCAGCAGCTCTCTTGAGGAGCAGTACTTC
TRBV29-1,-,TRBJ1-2,CSVSFQGSGYTF,TGCAGCGTTTCTTTCCAGGGGTCCGGCTACACCTTC
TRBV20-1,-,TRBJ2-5,CSARVQETQYF,TGCAGTGCTAGAGTACAAGAGACCCAGTACTTC
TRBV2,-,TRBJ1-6,CASRGASNSPLHF,TGTGCCAGCAGGGGGGCAAGTAATTCACCCCTCCACTTT
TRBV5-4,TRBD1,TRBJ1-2,CASSYSTGRTYGYTF,TGTGCCAGCAGCTACTCGACAGGGAGGACTTATGGCTACACCTTC
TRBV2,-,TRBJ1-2,CASSGGYGYTF,TGTGCCAGCAGCGGCGGCTATGGCTACACCTTC
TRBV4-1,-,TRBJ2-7,CASSPGLPGRGEQYF,TGCGCCAGCAGCCCGGGACTTCCAGGGCGAGGGGAGCAGTACTTC
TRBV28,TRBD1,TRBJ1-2,CASRTGQGDYGYTF,TGTGCCAGCAGGACCGGACAGGGGGATTATGGCTACACCTTC
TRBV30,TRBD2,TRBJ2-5,CAWSGGAGGDLETQYF,TGTGCCTGGAGTGGAGGAGCGGGGGGGGACCTTGAGACCCAGTACTTC
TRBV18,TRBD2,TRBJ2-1,CASSPPLSGGGNEQFF,TGTGCCAGCTCACCACCTCTAAGCGGGGGAGGAAATGAGCAGTTCTTC
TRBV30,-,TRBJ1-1,CAWGQGLNTEAFF,TGTGCCTGGGGTCAGGGTTTGAACACTGAAGCTTTCTTT
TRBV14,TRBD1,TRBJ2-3,CASSSDRKGGDTQYF,TGTGCCAGCAGTTCGGACAGGAAGGGTGGGGATACGCAGTATTTT
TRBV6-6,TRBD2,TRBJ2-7,CASSPSGSAYEQYF,TGTGCCAGCAGCCCTAGCGGGAGCGCCTACGAGCAGTACTTC
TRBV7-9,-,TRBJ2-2,CASSPIGGGAFTGELFF,TGTGCCAGCAGCCCGATTGGAGGGGGGGCGTTCACCGGGGAGCTGTTTTTT
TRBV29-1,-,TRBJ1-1,CSVVGGGTEAFF,TGCAGCGTTGTAGGGGGAGGGACTGAAGCTTTCTTT
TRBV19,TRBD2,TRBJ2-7,CASSIAGGSYEQYF,TGTGCCAGTAGTATAGCTGGCGGGAGCTACGAGCAGTACTTC
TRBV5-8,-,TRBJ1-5,CASSLGPNQPQHF,TGTGCCAGCAGCTTGGGGCCGAATCAGCCCCAGCATTTT
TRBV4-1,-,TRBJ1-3,CASSWGVSGNNIYF,TGCGCCAGCAGCTGGGGGGTCTCTGGAAACAACATATATTTT
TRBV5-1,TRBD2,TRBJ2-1,CASSFSGGAYNEQFF,TGCGCCAGCAGCTTTAGCGGGGGGGCTTACAATGAGCAGTTCTTC
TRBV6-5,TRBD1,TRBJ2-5,CASSPGQGMRETQYF,TGTGCCAGCAGTCCGGGACAGGGGATGCGGGAGACCCAGTACTTC
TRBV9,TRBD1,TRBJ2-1,CASSPQGVFTNEQFF,TGTGCCAGCAGCCCCCAGGGGGTCTTTACAAATGAGCAGTTCTTC
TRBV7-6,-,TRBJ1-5,CASSLGPRASNQPQHF,TGTGCCAGCAGCTTAGGGCCCAGGGCCAGCAATCAGCCCCAGCATTTT
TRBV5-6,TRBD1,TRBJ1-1,CASSLIAGQTNTEAFF,TGTGCCAGCAGCTTGATTGCGGGACAGACGAACACTGAAGCTTTCTTT
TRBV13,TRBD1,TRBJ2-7,CASSSWTGGDYEQYF,TGTGCCAGCAGCTCCTGGACAGGAGGTGACTACGAGCAGTACTTC
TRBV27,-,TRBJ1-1,CASSPREGSNTEAFF,TGTGCCAGCAGTCCCCGGGAAGGGTCGAACACTGAAGCTTTCTTT
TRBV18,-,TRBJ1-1,CASSPHKAGEDFF,TGTGCCAGCTCACCACATAAGGCGGGGGAAGATTTCTTT
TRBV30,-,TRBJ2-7,CAWEGQAAYEQYF,TGTGCCTGGGAGGGTCAGGCCGCCTACGAGCAGTACTTC
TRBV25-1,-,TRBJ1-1,CASRETGRGTEDFF,TGTGCCAGCAGAGAAACCGGTCGGGGGACTGAAGATTTCTTT
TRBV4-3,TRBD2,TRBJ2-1,CASSQSRLAGDGNEQFF,TGCGCCAGCAGCCAGTCCCGATTAGCGGGCGACGGCAATGAGCAGTTCTTC
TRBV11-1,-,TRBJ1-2,CASSLRGGDGYTF,TGTGCCAGCAGCTTAAGAGGGGGAGATGGCTACACCTTC